Presented here are 5 T cell receptor beta chains from one specimen sequenced in a study of blood T cell repertoires in COVID-19. Data came from immunoSEQ multiplex PCR; TCRdb stores just in-frame clones and leaves some out. Among around 250,000 clones listed, around four fifths were seen once. Sequencing was performed on peripheral blood. The receptors originated from a woman at least 80 years old with acute or convalescent COVID-19.

This CDR3 is CASSQDRGNANNEQFF. The CDR3 bases are TGTGCCAGCTCACAGGACAGGGGAAACGCCAACAATGAGCAGTTCTTC. The chain has TRBV18 and TRBJ2-1; 9 nucleotides line up with TRBD1. The germline V gene encodes CDR1 KGHSH and CDR2 LQKENI. J gave up 5 bases and V 4 bases, and 9 bases lay outside the gene matches. The CDR3 runs 16 residues.

This clone occurred once. V is TRBV11-3 and J is TRBJ2-2, with 7 nucleotides matching TRBD1. The CDR3 has 17 amino acids. CDR1 and CDR2 (germline): SGHNT, YENEEA. V lost 5 bases to trimming and J lost 0 bases; unmatched junction nucleotides: 9. This CDR3 is CASSPRQGDANTGELFF. The CDR3 DNA is TGTGCCAGCAGCCCCAGACAGGGTGATGCGAACACCGGGGAGCTGTTTTTT.

J is TRBJ1-2 and V is TRBV5-6, with a possible D match to TRBD1 (6 bases). The V gene's germline CDR1 is SGHDT and CDR2 YYEEEE. V lost 6 bases to trimming and J lost 0 bases, with 15 bases between them. The CDR3 is 15 residues long. The CDR3 reads CASTRGGASNYGYTF. DNA for the CDR3: TGTGCCAGCACCAGGGGAGGGGCCTCTAACTATGGCTACACCTTC.

The V call is TRBV15, the J call TRBJ1-4, with 9 nucleotides matching TRBD1. Germline V gene data show CDR1 as LNHNV and CDR2 as YYDKDF (reference sequence). The V and J ends lost 1 base and 7 bases, in that order; junction bases with no gene match: 4. There are 15 residues in the CDR3. The CDR3 protein is CATSRGGTGSEKLFF. The CDR3 DNA sequence: TGTGCCACCAGCAGAGGGGGGACAGGGAGTGAAAAACTGTTTTTT.

The rearrangement uses TRBV7-2 and TRBJ2-7; D might be TRBD2 (7 bases). The germline V and J ends were trimmed by 1 base and 4 bases, with 17 bases remaining between them. The CDR3 length is 16 residues. Germline-derived CDR1 and CDR2 are SGHTA and FQGNSA. The CDR3 DNA reads as TGTGCCAGCAGCTTAGGAACGGGGGGCTTATCTTACGAGCAGTACTTC. It specifies CASSLGTGGLSYEQYF.